This TCR beta chain was documented in a study of T cell clonotyping in hematopoietic cell transplantation. Notes on the study in general: Pathologically expanded recipient clonotypes increased progressively from day 30 to day 180 as diversity fell. Few recipient clonotypes overlapped donors; over 95% were de novo at given depth. CD4 and CD8 repertoire contributions could not be separated without sorting.

The length of the CDR3 is 16 residues. Germline loops: CDR1 LNHDA, CDR2 SQIVND (reference sequence). Between the trimmed V and J ends, which lost 6 bases and 7 bases, there was a span of 22 bases. For this clone: Its antigen is not known.

This table comes from immunoSEQ multiplex PCR, and its TCRdb copy is limited to in-frame clones, with some not included. The table records roughly 14,000 clones, around 85% of them present only once. The TCR was taken from a woman in her 40s in good health. Some clones in this sample may be carry-over from other donors' samples. This chain connects TRBV19 to TRBJ2-1; D is unclear. Sequencing used peripheral blood mononuclear cells. This CDR3 is CASRDRASDRPNEQFF. The DNA of the CDR3 is TGTGCCAGTAGGGACCGGGCCTCCGATAGACCAAATGAGCAGTTCTTC.